One sample yielded the 32 T cell receptor beta chains listed below, sequenced in a study of blood T cell repertoires in COVID-19. The data were produced by immunoSEQ multiplex PCR, yet TCRdb's version contains in-frame clones alone and is incomplete. The data contain some 50,000 clones, approximately 85% of them seen just once; the ten biggest clones take up 14%. Sequencing was performed on peripheral blood. The receptors were sampled from a human donor in a cohort sampled during active COVID-19.

This clone appeared a few times. The J gene is TRBJ1-1, the V gene TRBV20-1, with D uncertain. There are 8 residues in the CDR3. CDR1 DFQATT and CDR2 SNEGSKA come from the germline V gene (reference sequence). CDR3 in amino acids: CSRPEAFF. The CDR3 DNA follows: TGCTCGCGCCCCGAAGCTTTCTTT.

The CDR3 spells CASSYSAAGLAYEQYF. The CDR3 bases are TGTGCCAGCAGTTACTCGGCTGCGGGGTTGGCCTACGAGCAGTACTTC. The genes are TRBV6-5 and TRBJ2-7; TRBD2 is a possible D gene (6 bases). This CDR3 comprises 16 residues. The V gene's germline CDR1 is MNHEY and CDR2 SVGAGI. V was pared by 0 bases and J by 2 bases, with 14 bases between.

The chain recombines TRBV28 with TRBJ2-7, with D possibly matching TRBD2 (6 bases). Germline CDR1 reads MDHEN; CDR2 reads SYDVKM. The V end was cut by 4 bases, the J end by 2 bases, with 18 bases between. CDR3 length equals 16 residues. CDR3 in DNA: TGTGCCAGCAGTTCCCCGGGCGGGACCAAGACCTACGAGCAGTACTTC. The encoded protein is CASSSPGGTKTYEQYF. The whole variable domain, filled in from reference TRBV28 and TRBJ2-7, reads DVKVTQSSRYLVKRTGEKVFLECVQDMDHENMFWYRQDPGLGLRLIYFSYDVKMKEKGDIPEGYSVSREKKERFSLILESASTNQTSMYLCASSSPGGTKTYEQYFGPGTRLTVT.

The rearrangement uses TRBV11-2 and TRBJ2-3; the match to TRBD2 covers 7 bases. The germline gives CDR1 SGHAT, CDR2 FQNNGV. With V trimmed by 3 bases and J by 6 bases, 6 bases remained unmatched. The CDR3 totals 14 residues. The CDR3: CASSLGGPDDTQYF. In DNA, the CDR3 is TGTGCCAGCAGCTTGGGAGGGCCGGACGATACGCAGTATTTT.

This chain links TRBV3-1 (or the pseudogene TRBV3-2) with TRBJ1-2, with D perhaps TRBD1 (5 bases). Between the trimmed V and J ends, which lost 4 bases and 3 bases, there was a span of 6 bases. The CDR3 totals 12 residues. Germline V gene data show CDR1 as LGHDT and CDR2 as YNNKEL (reference sequence). The DNA for the CDR3 is TGTGCCAGCAGCCGGGGGGACTATGGCTACACCTTC. Translation: CASSRGDYGYTF.

The genes are TRBV28 and TRBJ2-7; D possibly corresponds to TRBD2 (6 bases). CDR1 and CDR2 (germline): MDHEN, SYDVKM. V was cut by 4 bases and J by 3 bases, with 7 bases left in between. CDR3 length: 12 amino acids. CDR3 amino acids: CASSSGGYEQYF. The CDR3 region has the DNA TGTGCCAGCAGTTCCGGGGGCTACGAGCAGTACTTC.

V and J are TRBV7-6 and TRBJ2-7; unclear D gene. This CDR3 region has 12 residues. Germline V gene data show CDR1 as SGHVS and CDR2 as FNYEAQ. Trimming took off 3 bases at V and 6 bases at J, with 9 bases between the two ends. The CDR3 spells CASSLYTGEQYF. The CDR3 coding sequence is TGTGCCAGCAGCTTGTACACGGGCGAGCAGTACTTC.

The chain carries TRBV6-6 and TRBJ2-3, with D tentatively TRBD2 (5 bases). With 5 bases removed from V and 0 bases from J, the gap between germline ends came to 18 bases. CDR1 and CDR2 from the germline V gene are MNHNY and SVGAGI (reference sequence). The CDR3 is made up of 17 amino acids. The DNA of the CDR3 is TGTGCCAGCAGTCCCTACGGACTTCCGACTAGCACAGATACGCAGTATTTT. Amino acid sequence: CASSPYGLPTSTDTQYF.

V usage is TRBV29-1 and J usage is TRBJ1-1; no definite D call. The length of the CDR3 is 13 residues. Germline loops: CDR1 SQVTM, CDR2 ANQGSEA. Trimming took off 7 bases at V and 1 base at J, with 13 bases between the two ends. The CDR3 sequence is CSGAPNGNTEAFF. CDR3 coding DNA: TGCAGCGGAGCTCCCAACGGGAACACTGAAGCTTTCTTT.

This rearrangement joins TRBV3-1 (or the pseudogene TRBV3-2) to TRBJ2-1; 13 bases are a match to TRBD2. The CDR3 runs to 16 residues. V trimming: 6 bases; J trimming: 5 bases; junction bases outside the gene matches: 7. CDR1 is LGHDT and CDR2 is YNNKEL in the germline V gene (reference sequence). The CDR3 loop is CASRKTGTSGNNEQFF. The CDR3 DNA is TGTGCCAGCAGAAAAACCGGGACTAGCGGGAACAATGAGCAGTTCTTC.

The rearrangement uses TRBV7-8 and TRBJ1-5; tentatively, D is TRBD1 (5 bases). V lost 0 bases to trimming and J lost 6 bases, with 9 bases between them. Germline V gene sequence: CDR1 SGHVS, CDR2 FQNEAQ. The CDR3 spans 14 residues. CDR3 protein: CASSLAQGTQPQHF. Written as DNA, the CDR3 is TGTGCCAGCAGCTTAGCGCAGGGAACTCAGCCCCAGCATTTT.

This chain uses TRBV27 with TRBJ2-5; the match to TRBD1 covers 7 bases. This CDR3 has 15 amino acids. V was clipped by 4 bases and J by 5 bases; unmatched bases: 10. CDR1 is MNHEY, CDR2 SMNVEV, per germline (reference sequence). DNA for the CDR3: TGTGCCAGCAGTTCCGGGACAGTGGAGAGCGAGACCCAGTACTTC. It translates to CASSSGTVESETQYF.

The chain links TRBV18 to TRBJ2-5; 12 nucleotides agree with TRBD2. The CDR3 contains 15 residues. V was clipped by 2 bases and J by 5 bases; unmatched bases: 3. CDR1 and CDR2 (germline): KGHSH, LQKENI. The CDR3 DNA follows: TGTGCCAGCTCACCAAGACTAGCGGGAGATGAGACCCAGTACTTC. Protein product: CASSPRLAGDETQYF.

The chain uses TRBV6-1 and TRBJ1-4, with 7 positions matching TRBD1. The CDR3 has 15 residues. The germline V gene encodes CDR1 MNHNS and CDR2 SASEGT. The V and J ends lost 3 bases and 7 bases, in that order; junction bases with no gene match: 8. The DNA of the CDR3 is TGTGCCAGCAGTGAGGCCAGGGGGAGAGGTGAAAAACTGTTTTTT. Protein: CASSEARGRGEKLFF.

This sequence joins TRBV7-8 and TRBJ1-5, with 9 bases identical to TRBD1. The CDR3 contains 16 residues. Germline lookup yields CDR1 SGHVS and CDR2 FQNEAQ. V shed 5 bases, J shed 2 bases, and the junction held 7 bases outside the gene matches. The CDR3 coding sequence is TGTGCCAGCAGCCGAGTGGACAGGGGCGGCAATCAGCCCCAGCATTTT. Translating gives CASSRVDRGGNQPQHF. Drawing the rest from reference TRBV7-8 and TRBJ1-5, the complete variable domain is GAGVSQSPRYKVAKRGQDVALRCDPISGHVSLFWYQQALGQGPEFLTYFQNEAQLDKSGLPSDRFFAERPEGSVSTLKIQRTQQEDSAVYLCASSRVDRGGNQPQHFGDGTRLSIL.

V and J are TRBV11-2 and TRBJ2-7; TRBD1 aligns across 10 bases. This CDR3 is 15 amino acids long. Per the germline V gene, CDR1 is SGHAT and CDR2 is FQNNGV. V was clipped by 4 bases and J by 7 bases; unmatched bases: 10. In DNA, the CDR3 is TGTGCCAGCAGCTCCCCGGGACAGGGGTCCCGAGAGCAGTACTTC. Encoded protein: CASSSPGQGSREQYF.

This chain links TRBV14 with TRBJ1-2, with TRBD1 identical over 8 bases. V shed 3 bases, J shed 7 bases, and the junction held 10 bases outside the gene matches. The germline V gene encodes CDR1 SGHDN and CDR2 FVKESK. CDR3 length: 15 amino acids. Here the CDR3 reads CASSQAPGQVFGYTF. Here the CDR3 DNA reads TGTGCCAGCAGCCAGGCACCGGGACAGGTCTTTGGCTACACCTTC.

V gene TRBV7-2 combines with J gene TRBJ2-3, with TRBD2 as a possible D gene (7 bases). Germline V gene sequence: CDR1 SGHTA, CDR2 FQGNSA. Trimming shortened V by 8 bases and J by 1 base, and 19 bases separated the two germline ends. The CDR3 is 16 residues long. The CDR3 DNA reads as TGTGCCAGCCGGGGGGCGGGAGTTTGGGGCACAGATACGCAGTATTTT. This sequence encodes CASRGAGVWGTDTQYF.

J is TRBJ1-1 and V is TRBV19; 8 positions match TRBD1. The CDR3 runs to 17 residues. The V and J ends lost 5 bases and 0 bases, in that order; junction bases with no gene match: 11. Germline V gene sequence: CDR1 LNHDA, CDR2 SQIVND (reference sequence). DNA of the CDR3: TGTGCCAGTAGTCCTTTGAACCAGGGGGCGCTGAACACTGAAGCTTTCTTT. It encodes CASSPLNQGALNTEAFF.

The V and J genes are TRBV5-5 and TRBJ1-5; no clear D gene. CDR1 and CDR2 from the germline V gene are SGHKS and YYEKEE (reference sequence). The V end was cut by 1 base, the J end by 3 bases, with 14 bases between. This CDR3 spans 16 amino acids. CDR3 nucleotide sequence: TGTGCCAGCAGCTTGCTCCCGTTCCCGTCCAATCAGCCCCAGCATTTT. Its protein is CASSLLPFPSNQPQHF.

This sequence joins TRBV19 and TRBJ1-6; the match to TRBD1 covers 10 bases. CDR1 and CDR2 from the germline V gene are LNHDA and SQIVND (reference sequence). This CDR3 region has 18 residues. Losses at the gene ends were 8 bases for V and 7 bases for J; bases not matched to a gene: 17. The CDR3 loop is CASYLWGRDRGENSPLHF. In nucleotides, the CDR3 is TGTGCCAGTTACCTATGGGGCCGGGACAGGGGTGAGAATTCACCCCTCCACTTT.

The chain has TRBV6-6 and TRBJ1-1; perhaps TRBD1 as D (5 bases). The CDR3 contains 14 residues. The germline V gene encodes CDR1 MNHNY and CDR2 SVGAGI (reference sequence). V lost 5 bases and J 7 bases, leaving 17 bases between the germline ends. The CDR3: CASSNPDSHDEAFF. CDR3 in DNA: TGTGCCAGCAGTAACCCTGACAGCCACGATGAAGCTTTCTTT.

The V call is TRBV11-2, the J call TRBJ2-1; 8 bases are shared with TRBD1. Germline V gene sequence: CDR1 SGHAT, CDR2 FQNNGV. The trim removed 3 bases at V and 6 bases at J, leaving 7 bases unmatched. This CDR3 is built from 15 residues. In DNA, the CDR3 is TGTGCCAGCAGCTTGCAGGACAGGGTATTCAATGAGCAGTTCTTC. It translates to CASSLQDRVFNEQFF.

CDR3 protein: CASSTGLAGGPYNEQFF. In nucleotides, the CDR3 is TGTGCCAGCAGTACCGGGTTAGCGGGAGGGCCTTACAATGAGCAGTTCTTC. This chain links TRBV6-2 or TRBV6-3 with TRBJ2-1, with 11 nucleotides matching TRBD2. The germline gives CDR1 MNHEY, CDR2 SVGEGT. Trimming cost V 5 bases and J 4 bases; bases outside gene matches: 10. The CDR3 sequence is 17 residues long.

The rearrangement links TRBV19 to TRBJ2-7; tentative D call: TRBD1 (6 bases). CDR1 and CDR2 from the germline V gene are LNHDA and SQIVND (reference sequence). Trimming shortened V by 7 bases and J by 2 bases, and 15 bases separated the two germline ends. This CDR3 has 14 amino acids. CDR3 DNA sequence: TGTGCCAGTACCTCGACAGGCGTCCCCTACGAGCAGTACTTC. Translating gives CASTSTGVPYEQYF. The full variable domain, completed using reference TRBV19 and TRBJ2-7, is DGGITQSPKYLFRKEGQNVTLSCEQNLNHDAMYWYRQDPGQGLRLIYYSQIVNDFQKGDIAEGYSVSREKKESFPLTVTSAQKNPTAFYLCASTSTGVPYEQYFGPGTRLTVT.

This clone was seen once. The rearrangement joins TRBV24-1 to TRBJ2-2; 12 bases are shared with TRBD1. With 7 bases clipped from V and 4 bases from J, the junction kept 15 bases outside the gene matches. The CDR3 loop spans 19 amino acids. The V gene's germline CDR1 is KGHDR and CDR2 SFDVKD. CDR3 amino acids: CATSPSPGTGGGITGELFF. DNA of the CDR3: TGTGCCACCAGCCCTTCGCCCGGGACAGGGGGCGGTATCACCGGGGAGCTGTTTTTT.

V and J are TRBV7-2 and TRBJ1-5; TRBD1 is a possible D gene (5 bases). Deletions cut 3 bases from V and 7 bases from J, with 16 bases between. CDR3 size: 15 residues. From germline, CDR1 is SGHTA and CDR2 FQGNSA. The CDR3: CASSFSGAVGQPQHF. CDR3 coding DNA: TGTGCCAGCAGCTTCTCTGGGGCTGTTGGCCAGCCCCAGCATTTT.

J is TRBJ1-2 and V is TRBV2; 7 bases are a match to TRBD1. CDR3 length: 12 amino acids. Germline loops: CDR1 SNHLY, CDR2 FYNNEI. The V segment lost 5 bases and the J segment 13 bases; nucleotides outside the gene matches: 10. Here the CDR3 DNA reads TGTGCCAGCAGTATCCGGGACAGAGTGCGCACCTTC. As protein: CASSIRDRVRTF.

The V call is TRBV4-2, the J call TRBJ2-1; TRBD2 matches 15 bases. Germline CDR1 LGHNA, CDR2 YNFKEQ. The CDR3 totals 19 residues. The J segment lost 3 bases and the V segment lost 2 bases, leaving 8 bases of the junction unmatched. This CDR3 is CASSQPGLAGGVNYNEQFF. Written as DNA, the CDR3 is TGTGCCAGCAGCCAACCCGGACTAGCGGGGGGGGTAAACTACAATGAGCAGTTCTTC.

This clone was detected once. The chain carries TRBV29-1 and TRBJ1-2; D perhaps matches TRBD1 (5 bases). Per the germline V gene, CDR1 is SQVTM and CDR2 is ANQGSEA. Trimming took off 3 bases at V and 9 bases at J, with 14 bases between the two ends. This CDR3 has 12 amino acids. CDR3 residues: CSVEVLGGSYTF. CDR3 nucleotides: TGCAGCGTTGAGGTCCTTGGGGGGAGCTACACCTTC.

J is TRBJ2-5 and V is TRBV24-1, with D tentatively TRBD1 (5 bases). CDR3 length: 15 amino acids. Trimming took 2 bases from V and 2 from J, leaving 11 bases between them. Germline-derived CDR1 and CDR2 are KGHDR and SFDVKD. The CDR3 DNA reads TGTGCCACCAGTGATTCACGACAGAAACAAGAGACCCAGTACTTC. Translated: CATSDSRQKQETQYF.

The chain recombines TRBV24-1 with TRBJ2-1; D remains ambiguous. The CDR3 length is 12 residues. V was clipped by 3 bases and J by 9 bases, with 8 bases between them. CDR1 KGHDR and CDR2 SFDVKD come from the germline V gene. The CDR3 loop reads CATSDRFTEQFF. CDR3 nucleotides: TGTGCCACCAGTGATCGGTTTACTGAGCAGTTCTTC.